Detailed here is one T cell receptor (beta chain). Authors' data handling: The authors estimated nucleated cell counts from reference gene primer amplification. TCRdb keeps only in-frame clones here, not all; method: immunoSEQ multiplex PCR. V, J and clone size derive from that table, while D and trimming were established from the DNA sequence. This table has 90,000 to 150,000 clones, roughly 83% appearing once. This entry comes from a study of blood T cell repertoires in COVID-19. The wider study: Samples came from the United States, Italy and Spain, spanning acute and convalescent COVID-19. PBMCs, B-cell-depleted T cells, or T cells were the source of the cDNA or gDNA that made up the material.

V lost 6 bases, J lost 3 bases, and 11 bases lay in between. CDR3 size: 13 residues. Germline loops: CDR1 KGHSH, CDR2 LQKENI. The chain carries TRBV18 and TRBJ1-1; possible D gene TRBD1, 5 bases. Material for sequencing was peripheral blood. This clonotype was sampled from a woman of 80 years or more with acute or convalescent COVID-19. The CDR3 is CASSEVRDTEAFF. CDR3 bases: TGTGCCAGCTCGGAAGTCAGGGACACTGAAGCTTTCTTT. The whole variable domain, remainder taken from reference TRBV18 and TRBJ1-1, is NAGVMQNPRHLVRRRGQEARLRCSPMKGHSHVYWYRQLPEEGLKFMVYLQKENIIDESGMPKERFSAEFPKEGPSILRIQQVVRGDSAAYFCASSEVRDTEAFFGQGTRLTVV.